This T cell receptor (beta chain) derives from a study of T cell repertoires in cytomegalovirus infection. Study-wide background: The authors relied on CMV epitopes, both recently identified HLA-C-restricted and well-studied HLA-B-restricted. Public TCR beta signatures were indicative of both CMV infection and a matching HLA type. Study results and caveats: In two of eight donors, the top clonotype was HLA-C-restricted CMV-specific. Cumulative public TCR beta family frequency identified CMV carriers with the relevant HLA.

TCRdb processed the reads anew with MiXCR; each CDR3 protein has one entry. The sample consists of around 100,000 distinct CDR3 sequences, around 31% of them appearing once. With regard to this clonotype: The antigen remains unidentified.

V lost 4 bases and J lost 8; bases outside the gene matches: 10. This CDR3 has 15 residues. Germline V gene lookup returns CDR1 MNHNS and CDR2 SASEGT. The source of this sequence is a human donor in good health (CMV status not recorded). Some clones in this sample may be carry-over from other donors' samples. The sequences come from CD8+ T cells from cultured PBMCs, collected from culture after CMV antigen stimulation. This chain links TRBV6-1 with TRBJ1-2, with TRBD1 identical over 10 bases. CDR3 nucleotide sequence: TGTGCCAGCAGTGCCCGGGACAGGGGAAGAAACGGCTACACCTTC. Its translation: CASSARDRGRNGYTF.